This TCR beta chain was sequenced during a study of blood T cells in healthy people across ages. Donors gave 8 to 10 milliliters of peripheral blood apiece. Overall study findings and caveats: Leaving the PBMCs unsorted stopped any conclusive comparison of naive versus antigen-experienced cells. In the absence of known donor CMV status, changes in expanded clonotypes were possibly confounded.

V lost 6 bases to trimming and J lost 5 bases; unmatched junction nucleotides: 6. The germline V gene has CDR1 ENHRY and CDR2 SYGVKD. The CDR3 covers 14 residues. A second PCR of about 7 to 12 cycles used a sample-barcoded 5' primer and a J-beta primer mix. Unique molecular identifiers of 12 random nucleotides labeled each cDNA. A single record per CDR3 protein comes from TCRdb applying MiXCR to the 5' RACE reads. The data contain about 570,000 distinct CDR3 sequences, approximately 27% of them singletons. As for this clonotype: Its cognate antigen is unknown.

The clonotype originates from a woman in her 70s in good health. The sequencing sample was made of blood. The chain recombines TRBV10-3 with TRBJ2-1; 8 nucleotides agree with TRBD2. CDR3 coding DNA: TGTGCCATCAGGTTCGGGGGGGCTAACAATGAGCAGTTCTTC. Translating gives CAIRFGGANNEQFF.